Below are 12 T cell receptor beta chains sequenced from a single sample in a study of cytomegalovirus exposure and HLA in healthy donors. A multiplex PCR was run with 60 Vbeta primers and 13 Jbeta primers. Repertoires were generated with immunoSEQ multiplex PCR, while TCRdb's copy carries only in-frame clones and drops some. Among under 150,000 clones listed, roughly two thirds were seen once. The material sequenced was PBMCs. The receptors derive from a man between 25 and 39 years old in good health and CMV-seropositive.

The chain links TRBV6-4 to TRBJ2-1; D perhaps matches TRBD2 (5 bases). This CDR3 has 15 residues. Germline CDR1 reads MRHNA; CDR2 reads SNTAGT. V dropped 3 bases and J dropped 2 bases, with 11 bases sitting between them. CDR3 coding DNA: TGTGCCAGCAGTGAAGAAGCGGCCCCCTACAATGAGCAGTTCTTC. Translation gives CASSEEAAPYNEQFF.

This clone was counted once. One junction end does not reproduce the germline sequence, and a read error may be involved. This same CDR3 is encoded by further DNA sequences in the sample. The J gene is TRBJ2-3, the V gene TRBV27; 8 bases fit TRBD2. Germline V CDR1 and CDR2: MNHEY, SMNVEV (reference sequence). The length of the CDR3 is 14 residues. In DNA form, the CDR3 reads TGCGCCAGCAGTCTAGGACTAGCCCCGGATACGCAGTATTTT. As protein: CASSLGLAPDTQYF.

The J gene is TRBJ2-7, the V gene TRBV7-3, with D maybe TRBD2 (6 bases). CDR1 is SGHTA and CDR2 is FQGTGA in the germline V gene. Between the trimmed V and J ends, which lost 5 bases and 0 bases, there was a span of 14 bases. The CDR3 has 15 residues. CDR3 sequence reads: CASSLDGDSSYEQYF. The CDR3 DNA follows: TGTGCCAGCAGCCTAGACGGGGACTCCTCCTACGAGCAGTACTTC. The whole variable domain, remainder taken from reference TRBV7-3 and TRBJ2-7, is GAGVSQTPSNKVTEKGKYVELRCDPISGHTALYWYRQSLGQGPEFLIYFQGTGAADDSGLPNDRFFAVRPEGSVSTLKIQRTERGDSAVYLCASSLDGDSSYEQYFGPGTRLTVT.

J is TRBJ2-1 and V is TRBV4-2; 10 positions match TRBD2. Germline-derived CDR1 and CDR2 are LGHNA and YNFKEQ. The V segment lost 4 bases and the J segment 6 bases; nucleotides outside the gene matches: 9. CDR3 length equals 16 residues. CDR3 DNA: TGTGCCAGCAGCCGGAACCTAGCGGGAGTCATCAATGAGCAGTTCTTC. It encodes CASSRNLAGVINEQFF.

The chain joins TRBV7-6 to TRBJ2-7; maybe TRBD1 (5 bases). This CDR3 region has 12 residues. The V gene lost 3 bases and the J gene lost 7 bases, with 10 bases spanning the gap. Germline values: CDR1 SGHVS, CDR2 FNYEAQ. The CDR3 reads CASSFWRQEQYF. The CDR3 DNA is TGTGCCAGCAGCTTCTGGAGACAGGAGCAGTACTTC. The full variable domain, completed using reference TRBV7-6 and TRBJ2-7, is GAGVSQSPRYKVTKRGQDVALRCDPISGHVSLYWYRQALGQGPEFLTYFNYEAQQDKSGLPNDRFSAERPEGSISTLTIQRTEQRDSAMYRCASSFWRQEQYFGPGTRLTVT.

The CDR3 loop reads CASSLFPGSSDTQYF. In DNA, the CDR3 is TGTGCCAGCAGTTTATTCCCCGGGAGCTCAGATACGCAGTATTTT. The chain is built from TRBV28 and TRBJ2-3; TRBD2 might be the D (6 bases). V was clipped by 1 base and J by 4 bases, with 12 bases between them. Germline CDR1 and CDR2: MDHEN and SYDVKM. This CDR3 spans 15 amino acids.

There are many counts of this clone. The CDR3 region has the DNA TGTGCCAGCGGGGACAGGGGTCCCTACGAGCAGTACTTC. This encodes CASGDRGPYEQYF. The rearrangement joins TRBV27 to TRBJ2-7; 10 bases are a match to TRBD1. This CDR3 is built from 13 residues. Germline lookup yields CDR1 MNHEY and CDR2 SMNVEV (reference sequence). The V gene end was trimmed by 8 bases and the J gene end by 2 bases; junction bases not matched to a gene: 3.

CDR3 sequence reads: CASSVVEGQPQHF. Here the CDR3 DNA reads TGTGCCAGCAGCGTAGTGGAGGGTCAGCCCCAGCATTTT. This chain connects TRBV9 to TRBJ1-5; D remains ambiguous. Germline CDR1 and CDR2: SGDLS and YYNGEE. The V and J ends lost 0 bases and 6 bases respectively, with 7 bases between them. The CDR3 consists of 13 residues.

V usage is TRBV9 and J usage is TRBJ2-2; the D is unclear. The germline CDR1 and CDR2 sequences are SGDLS and YYNGEE. V was cut by 4 bases and J by 6 bases, with 13 bases left in between. This CDR3 is 14 amino acids long. The CDR3 reads CASSPQIPPGELFF. CDR3 nucleotides: TGTGCCAGCAGCCCGCAGATTCCACCCGGGGAGCTGTTTTTT.

A single count supports this clone. The chain recombines TRBV20-1 with TRBJ2-1, with D tentatively TRBD1 (5 bases). The germline CDR1 and CDR2 sequences are DFQATT and SNEGSKA (reference sequence). The CDR3 extends over 11 amino acids. Trimming left V 5 bases short and J 4 bases short, with 6 bases between. As DNA, the CDR3 is TGCAGTGCTGGACATTACAATGAGCAGTTCTTC. It is translated as CSAGHYNEQFF.

The chain has TRBV5-4 and TRBJ2-1; possible D gene TRBD1, 6 bases. Trimming took off 0 bases at V and 9 bases at J, with 10 bases between the two ends. Germline values: CDR1 SGHNT, CDR2 YYREEE (reference sequence). The CDR3 sequence is 13 residues long. Written as DNA, the CDR3 is TGTGCCAGCAGCTTGGCCAGGGGCAGTGAGCAGTTCTTC. Translating gives CASSLARGSEQFF.

The chain is built from TRBV13 and TRBJ2-7, with D possibly matching TRBD1 (5 bases). The germline V gene has CDR1 PRHDT and CDR2 FYEKMQ (reference sequence). This CDR3 is built from 13 residues. V lost 4 bases, J lost 4 bases, and 11 bases lay in between. CDR3 DNA: TGTGCCAGCAGCTCACTCGACAGATACGAGCAGTACTTC. Translated, it gives CASSSLDRYEQYF.